The 32 T cell receptor beta chains below all came from one sample that was sequenced in a study of shared clonotypes between healthy human individuals. Profiling relied on immunoSEQ multiplex PCR, and the TCRdb table lists in-frame clones only, not all of them. This table holds some 1 million clones, under 80% found once. The sequenced material came from memory CD4+ T cells sorted from blood. Noted subset: CD45RA-negative fraction. Source of these receptors: a man between 18 and 29 years old in good health.

The chain has TRBV27 and TRBJ2-6; D possibly corresponds to TRBD1 (5 bases). The V end lost 6 bases, the J end lost 2 bases, and 20 bases lay between the germline ends. CDR3 length: 18 amino acids. Germline V CDR1 and CDR2: MNHEY, SMNVEV (reference sequence). CDR3 residues: CASSSAGFVAPGANVLTF. In DNA, the CDR3 is TGTGCCAGCAGCTCGGCAGGGTTTGTCGCTCCTGGGGCCAACGTCCTGACTTTC.

The CDR3 spells CAISGTGSKNEQYF. CDR3 in DNA: TGTGCCATCAGTGGGACAGGGAGTAAAAACGAGCAGTACTTC. This chain connects TRBV10-3 to TRBJ2-7; 8 bases agree with TRBD1. The germline V gene has CDR1 ENHRY and CDR2 SYGVKD. The CDR3 loop spans 14 amino acids. V dropped 4 bases and J dropped 5; count of bases not matched to a gene: 7.

The CDR3 coding sequence is TGTGCCAGTAGTATAGAAGGGGTAGTGGAAACCTACGAGCAGTACTTC. Encoded protein: CASSIEGVVETYEQYF. This chain links TRBV19 with TRBJ2-7; D possibly corresponds to TRBD1 (5 bases). V was shortened by 0 bases and J by 2 bases, with 14 bases between the two germline ends. Germline V gene lookup returns CDR1 LNHDA and CDR2 SQIVND (reference sequence). The CDR3 is 16 residues long. Looking up the rest from reference TRBV19 and TRBJ2-7 gives the full variable domain: DGGITQSPKYLFRKEGQNVTLSCEQNLNHDAMYWYRQDPGQGLRLIYYSQIVNDFQKGDIAEGYSVSREKKESFPLTVTSAQKNPTAFYLCASSIEGVVETYEQYFGPGTRLTVT.

This clone was counted between two and nine times. The chain carries TRBV4-1 and TRBJ1-6; tentative D call: TRBD1 (6 bases). CDR3 length: 15 residues. Germline V lookup: CDR1 MGHRA, CDR2 YSYEKL. V lost 0 bases and J 9 bases, leaving 12 bases between the germline ends. CDR3 protein: CASSQDLRGGSPLHF. Written as DNA, the CDR3 is TGCGCCAGCAGCCAAGATCTGAGGGGGGGTTCACCCCTCCACTTT.

This chain connects TRBV5-1 to TRBJ1-4; the D is unclear. Trimming removed 3 bases from V and 7 bases from J, with 10 bases in between. This CDR3 has 13 amino acids. CDR1 SGHRS and CDR2 YFSETQ come from the germline V gene. The CDR3 bases are TGCGCCAGCAGCTCATCAGGATCTGAAAAACTGTTTTTT. This gives the protein CASSSSGSEKLFF.

V gene TRBV14 combines with J gene TRBJ1-6; D gene ambiguous. V lost 2 bases and J 6 bases, leaving 5 bases between the germline ends. CDR1 is SGHDN, CDR2 FVKESK, per germline. This CDR3 spans 13 amino acids. The CDR3 coding sequence is TGTGCCAGCAGCCAACTACCTAATTCACCCCTCCACTTT. It is translated as CASSQLPNSPLHF.

V gene TRBV5-1 combines with J gene TRBJ2-3; 7 bases agree with TRBD1. CDR1 is SGHRS and CDR2 is YFSETQ in the germline V gene. The CDR3 loop spans 15 amino acids. Germline trimming cut 4 bases from V and 6 bases from J; bases unmatched to any gene: 11. CDR3 in DNA: TGCGCCAGCAGCCAAACAGGGGAAATCGGCGATACGCAGTATTTT. Translation gives CASSQTGEIGDTQYF.

This clone was seen a single time. The rearrangement links TRBV6-5 to TRBJ1-2, with D hard to call. V lost 2 bases and J 7 bases, leaving 11 bases between the germline ends. Germline V gene lookup returns CDR1 MNHEY and CDR2 SVGAGI. CDR3 size: 13 residues. CDR3: CASSYDGMFGYTF. CDR3 in DNA: TGTGCCAGCAGTTACGATGGGATGTTTGGCTACACCTTC.

The J gene is TRBJ2-7, the V gene TRBV5-4; 12 bases line up with TRBD2. Germline CDR1 is SGHNT and CDR2 is YYREEE (reference sequence). The CDR3 length is 18 residues. Unmatched junction bases numbered 10, after V lost 0 bases and J lost 3 bases. The CDR3 protein is CASSLELAGGRGDYEQYF. DNA for the CDR3: TGTGCCAGCAGCTTGGAACTAGCGGGAGGTCGGGGGGACTACGAGCAGTACTTC.

The J gene is TRBJ1-2, the V gene TRBV19; D gene unclear. Per the germline V gene, CDR1 is LNHDA and CDR2 is SQIVND (reference sequence). V was trimmed by 7 bases and J by 3 bases, leaving 18 bases between them. The CDR3 runs to 15 residues. CDR3 in amino acids: CASIRGGGGDYGYTF. For the CDR3, the DNA is TGTGCCAGTATCAGAGGTGGAGGCGGGGACTATGGCTACACCTTC.

The rearrangement links TRBV7-9 to TRBJ1-1; D is possibly TRBD1 (6 bases). V lost 5 bases and J lost 2, with 15 bases in between. CDR3 size: 15 residues. The germline CDR1 and CDR2 sequences are SEHNR and FQNEAQ (reference sequence). The chain's CDR3 is CASSLNGQPNTEAFF. CDR3 in DNA: TGTGCCAGCAGCCTTAACGGACAGCCTAACACTGAAGCTTTCTTT.

J is TRBJ2-1 and V is TRBV7-8; tentatively, D is TRBD2 (6 bases). Trimming stripped 5 bases from V and 1 base from J, with 12 bases between. The V gene's germline CDR1 is SGHVS and CDR2 FQNEAQ. This CDR3 is 15 amino acids long. CDR3 protein: CASSGWDLSYNEQFF. The CDR3 coding sequence is TGTGCCAGCAGCGGATGGGACTTGTCCTACAATGAGCAGTTCTTC.

The V gene is TRBV18, the J gene TRBJ1-1; D remains unclear. The CDR3 spans 14 residues. V dropped 1 base and J dropped 0 bases, with 6 bases sitting between them. The V gene's germline CDR1 is KGHSH and CDR2 LQKENI. Here the CDR3 DNA reads TGTGCCAGCTCACCACGAGCCCTGAACACTGAAGCTTTCTTT. Its protein is CASSPRALNTEAFF.

The rearrangement links TRBV6-5 to TRBJ2-7; 7 bases are shared with TRBD1. The V and J ends lost 8 bases and 4 bases, in that order; junction bases with no gene match: 14. Germline V gene lookup returns CDR1 MNHEY and CDR2 SVGAGI. This CDR3 is 15 amino acids long. The CDR3 sequence: CASGRAAGGKYEQYF. The CDR3 DNA is TGTGCCAGCGGAAGGGCGGCAGGGGGAAAATACGAGCAGTACTTC.

This chain links TRBV28 with TRBJ2-5, with TRBD1 identical over 7 bases. Germline CDR1 is MDHEN and CDR2 is SYDVKM. V lost 5 bases and J lost 6; bases outside the gene matches: 15. This CDR3 is built from 16 residues. The CDR3 loop is CASSPSTGKREKTQYF. The CDR3 region has the DNA TGTGCCAGCAGTCCCTCGACAGGGAAGAGGGAAAAGACCCAGTACTTC.

This clone was counted once. The chain is built from TRBV19 and TRBJ2-5; 7 nucleotides agree with TRBD1. CDR3 length: 14 residues. Germline CDR1 reads LNHDA; CDR2 reads SQIVND (reference sequence). V lost 6 bases, J lost 2 bases, and 6 bases stayed unmatched. CDR3 residues: CASRPRGPQETQYF. Written as DNA, the CDR3 is TGTGCCAGTAGACCAAGGGGGCCACAAGAGACCCAGTACTTC.

A single count supports this clone. The chain carries TRBV28 and TRBJ2-4; tentatively, D is TRBD1 (7 bases). CDR1 and CDR2 from the germline V gene are MDHEN and SYDVKM. V was cut by 3 bases and J by 7 bases, with 13 bases left in between. The CDR3 is 14 amino acids. The CDR3: CASSFSRGANIQYF. DNA of the CDR3: TGTGCCAGCAGTTTCTCCAGGGGGGCGAACATTCAGTACTTC.

This clone was observed a handful of times. This chain joins TRBV7-9 and TRBJ2-3, with a tentative D call TRBD2 (5 bases). The CDR3 length is 13 residues. The V gene's germline CDR1 is SEHNR and CDR2 FQNEAQ (reference sequence). The ends were cut back, 4 bases at V and 8 bases at J, with 13 bases in the middle. In DNA form, the CDR3 reads TGTGCCAGCAGCTCCCTAGCAAGGAGTACGCAGTATTTT. The encoded protein is CASSSLARSTQYF.

CDR3 sequence reads: CASTGTGGLWGSGNTIYF. The CDR3 bases are TGCGCCAGCACCGGGACAGGGGGCTTGTGGGGCTCTGGAAACACCATATATTTT. The chain is built from TRBV4-1 and TRBJ1-3; 12 bases are a match to TRBD1. The length of the CDR3 is 18 residues. The germline V gene encodes CDR1 MGHRA and CDR2 YSYEKL. V was pared by 7 bases and J by 0 bases, with 10 bases of the junction left unmatched.

The chain combines TRBV6-6 with TRBJ1-3, with D possibly being TRBD1 (6 bases). Germline CDR1 and CDR2: MNHNY and SVGAGI (reference sequence). The CDR3 is made up of 16 amino acids. Trimming pared 2 bases from V and 0 bases from J, leaving 11 bases between. The CDR3 region is CASSYGGLPSGNTIYF. The CDR3 DNA reads as TGTGCCAGCAGTTACGGGGGGCTCCCCTCTGGAAACACCATATATTTT.

This chain uses TRBV6-1 with TRBJ2-7; possible D gene TRBD2, 5 bases. Germline CDR1 is MNHNS and CDR2 is SASEGT. Trimming shortened V by 5 bases and J by 5 bases, and 16 bases separated the two germline ends. This CDR3 is 14 amino acids long. This CDR3 reads CASSSTGYFDEQYF. CDR3 DNA: TGTGCCAGCAGTTCAACGGGGTACTTTGACGAGCAGTACTTC.

V usage is TRBV11-2 and J usage is TRBJ2-7, with TRBD2 matching over 8 bases. With V trimmed by 4 bases and J by 2 bases, 4 bases remained unmatched. Germline CDR1 SGHAT, CDR2 FQNNGV. The CDR3 consists of 14 residues. Written as DNA, the CDR3 is TGTGCCAGCAGCTCAGAGCGGGGGCCCTACGAGCAGTACTTC. It encodes CASSSERGPYEQYF.

This chain links TRBV4-2 with TRBJ2-1, with 9 bases matching TRBD2. Germline V CDR1 and CDR2: LGHNA, YNFKEQ. Unmatched junction bases numbered 6, after V lost 1 base and J lost 2 bases. The CDR3 has 17 residues. In DNA, the CDR3 is TGTGCCAGCAGCCAAGCCGCAGGCGGGGGGGCCTACAATGAGCAGTTCTTC. Translation gives CASSQAAGGGAYNEQFF.

The chain carries TRBV9 and TRBJ2-3, with D perhaps TRBD2 (5 bases). From germline, CDR1 is SGDLS and CDR2 YYNGEE. V was clipped by 4 bases and J by 4 bases, with 7 bases between them. The CDR3 totals 12 residues. The CDR3 bases are TGTGCCAGCAGCTCGAGGGCAGATACGCAGTATTTT. Translation: CASSSRADTQYF. The full variable domain, in which reference TRBV9 and TRBJ2-3 provide the parts outside the CDR3, is DSGVTQTPKHLITATGQRVTLRCSPRSGDLSVYWYQQSLDQGLQFLIQYYNGEERAKGNILERFSAQQFPDLHSELNLSSLELGDSALYFCASSSRADTQYFGPGTRLTVL.

The gene calls are TRBV27 and TRBJ2-7; tentative D call: TRBD1 (5 bases). CDR1 is MNHEY and CDR2 is SMNVEV in the germline V gene (reference sequence). The CDR3 loop spans 15 amino acids. The V gene lost 6 bases and the J gene lost 3 bases, with 18 bases spanning the gap. CDR3 nucleotides: TGTGCCAGCAGATTTTCAGGGTCGTCTAACTACGAGCAGTACTTC. This codes for CASRFSGSSNYEQYF.

This rearrangement joins TRBV6-5 to TRBJ1-6; no clear D. The CDR3 spans 14 residues. Per the germline V gene, CDR1 is MNHEY and CDR2 is SVGAGI. Trimming stripped 1 base from V and 15 bases from J, with 16 bases between. As DNA, the CDR3 is TGTGCCAGCAGTTACTTGCTCGACCGGAGATACCTCCACTTT. This translates into CASSYLLDRRYLHF.

The chain joins TRBV9 to TRBJ1-2; no definite D call. The CDR3 totals 14 residues. Germline lookup yields CDR1 SGDLS and CDR2 YYNGEE. V was cut by 0 bases and J by 3 bases, with 9 bases left in between. The chain's CDR3 is CASSVEAGDYGYTF. CDR3 nucleotide sequence: TGTGCCAGCAGCGTAGAGGCAGGAGACTATGGCTACACCTTC.

The chain carries TRBV7-3 and TRBJ1-6; D possibly corresponds to TRBD1 (6 bases). Germline assignment: CDR1 SGHTA and CDR2 FQGTGA. Trimming cost V 6 bases and J 0 bases, with 9 bases left between them. The length of the CDR3 is 15 residues. The CDR3 is CASRGGSSYNSPLHF. DNA of the CDR3: TGTGCCAGCAGAGGGGGGAGCTCCTATAATTCACCCCTCCACTTT.

The chain combines TRBV5-1 with TRBJ2-3; D possibly corresponds to TRBD2 (6 bases). The CDR3 has 14 residues. Trimming removed 4 bases at V and 5 bases at J, with 14 bases between. Germline V lookup: CDR1 SGHRS, CDR2 YFSETQ. The CDR3 spells CASSITGARDTQYF. CDR3 coding DNA: TGCGCCAGCAGCATAACGGGAGCAAGAGATACGCAGTATTTT.

The rearrangement links TRBV2 to TRBJ2-5; D gene uncertain. With 6 bases removed from V and 1 base from J, the gap between germline ends came to 6 bases. From germline, CDR1 is SNHLY and CDR2 FYNNEI. There are 12 residues in the CDR3. The CDR3 nucleotides are TGTGCCAGCAGCACAGTCCAAGAGACCCAGTACTTC. As protein: CASSTVQETQYF.

As concerns this clone: One base away lies a much larger clone, so this may be a sequencing read error. The V and J genes are TRBV6-1 and TRBJ1-3; D gene unclear. The germline V gene encodes CDR1 MNHNS and CDR2 SASEGT. The ends were cut back, 6 bases at V and 0 bases at J, with 12 bases in the middle. The CDR3 totals 15 residues. CDR3 nucleotide sequence: TGTGCCAGCAGCCTGGACGGGCTCTCTGGAAACACCATATATTTT. Encoded protein: CASSLDGLSGNTIYF.

This chain joins TRBV6-1 and TRBJ2-7; D is perhaps TRBD1 (6 bases). The germline CDR1 and CDR2 sequences are MNHNS and SASEGT. Trimming left V 6 bases short and J 4 bases short, with 13 bases between. The CDR3 has 13 amino acids. This CDR3 is CASRAGDWYEQYF. As DNA, the CDR3 is TGTGCCAGCAGAGCAGGGGATTGGTACGAGCAGTACTTC.